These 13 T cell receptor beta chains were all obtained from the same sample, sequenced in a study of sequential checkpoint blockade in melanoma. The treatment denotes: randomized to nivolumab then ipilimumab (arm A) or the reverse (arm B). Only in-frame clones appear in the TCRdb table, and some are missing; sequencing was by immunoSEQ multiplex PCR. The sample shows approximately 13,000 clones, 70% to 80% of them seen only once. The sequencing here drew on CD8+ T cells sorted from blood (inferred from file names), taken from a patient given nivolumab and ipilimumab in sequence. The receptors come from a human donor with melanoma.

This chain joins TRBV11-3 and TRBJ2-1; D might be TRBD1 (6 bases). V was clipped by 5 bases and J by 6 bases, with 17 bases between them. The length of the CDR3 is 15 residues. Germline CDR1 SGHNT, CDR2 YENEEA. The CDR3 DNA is TGTGCCAGCAGCGACCGGACAGCCGGCCTCAATGAGCAGTTCTTC. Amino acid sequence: CASSDRTAGLNEQFF.

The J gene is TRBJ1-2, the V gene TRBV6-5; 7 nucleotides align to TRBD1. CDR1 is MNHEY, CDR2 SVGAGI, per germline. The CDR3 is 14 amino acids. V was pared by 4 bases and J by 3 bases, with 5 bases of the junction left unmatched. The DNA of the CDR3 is TGTGCCAGCAGTTCTAGAGGGGGCGACTATGGCTACACCTTC. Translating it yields CASSSRGGDYGYTF.

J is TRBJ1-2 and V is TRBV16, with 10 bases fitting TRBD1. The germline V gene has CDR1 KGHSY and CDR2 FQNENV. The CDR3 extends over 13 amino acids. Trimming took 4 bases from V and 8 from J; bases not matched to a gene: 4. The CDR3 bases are TGTGCCAGCAGCCTCCGGACAGGGGGGGGCTACACCTTC. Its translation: CASSLRTGGGYTF. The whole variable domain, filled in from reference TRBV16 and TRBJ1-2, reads GEEVAQTPKHLVRGEGQKAKLYCAPIKGHSYVFWYQQVLKNEFKFLISFQNENVFDETGMPKERFSAKCLPNSPCSLEIQATKLEDSAVYFCASSLRTGGGYTFGSGTRLTVV.

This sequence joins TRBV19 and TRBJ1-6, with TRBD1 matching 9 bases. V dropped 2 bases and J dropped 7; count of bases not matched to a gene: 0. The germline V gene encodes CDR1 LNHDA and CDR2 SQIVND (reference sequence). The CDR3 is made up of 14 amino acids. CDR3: CASSITGGNSPLHF. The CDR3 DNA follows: TGTGCCAGTAGTATAACAGGGGGCAATTCACCCCTCCACTTT. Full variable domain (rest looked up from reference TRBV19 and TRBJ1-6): DGGITQSPKYLFRKEGQNVTLSCEQNLNHDAMYWYRQDPGQGLRLIYYSQIVNDFQKGDIAEGYSVSREKKESFPLTVTSAQKNPTAFYLCASSITGGNSPLHFGNGTRLTVT.

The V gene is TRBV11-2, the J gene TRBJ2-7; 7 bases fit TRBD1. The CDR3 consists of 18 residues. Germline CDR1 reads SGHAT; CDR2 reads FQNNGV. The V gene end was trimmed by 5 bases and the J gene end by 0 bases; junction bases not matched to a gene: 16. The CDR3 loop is CASSPVPGQSTPSYEQYF. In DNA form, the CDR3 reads TGTGCCAGCAGCCCCGTCCCGGGACAGTCGACCCCCTCCTACGAGCAGTACTTC.

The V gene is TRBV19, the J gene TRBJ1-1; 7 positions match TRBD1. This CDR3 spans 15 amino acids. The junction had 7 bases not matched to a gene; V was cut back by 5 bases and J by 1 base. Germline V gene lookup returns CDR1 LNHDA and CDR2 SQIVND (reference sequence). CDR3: CASSPPTGTNTEAFF. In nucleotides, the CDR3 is TGTGCCAGTAGTCCACCGACAGGGACGAACACTGAAGCTTTCTTT.

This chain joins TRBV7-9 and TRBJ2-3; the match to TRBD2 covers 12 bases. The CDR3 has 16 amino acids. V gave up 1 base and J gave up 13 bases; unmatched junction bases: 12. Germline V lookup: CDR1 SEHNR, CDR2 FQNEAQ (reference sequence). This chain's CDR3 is CASSLGGRLAGESKYF. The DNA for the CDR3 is TGTGCCAGCAGCTTAGGAGGTAGACTAGCGGGAGAGTCAAAGTATTTT.

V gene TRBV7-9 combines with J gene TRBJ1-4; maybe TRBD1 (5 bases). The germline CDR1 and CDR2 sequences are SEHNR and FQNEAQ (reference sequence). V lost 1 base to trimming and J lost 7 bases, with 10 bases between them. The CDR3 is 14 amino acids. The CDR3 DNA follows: TGTGCCAGCAGCTTAGTAGGGGTGGGTGAAAAACTGTTTTTT. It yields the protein CASSLVGVGEKLFF.

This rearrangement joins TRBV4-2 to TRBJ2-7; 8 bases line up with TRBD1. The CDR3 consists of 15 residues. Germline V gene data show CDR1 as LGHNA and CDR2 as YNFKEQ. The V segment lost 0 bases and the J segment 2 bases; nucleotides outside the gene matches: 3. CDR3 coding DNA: TGTGCCAGCAGCCAAGAGGACAGGGCCCCCTACGAGCAGTACTTC. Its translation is CASSQEDRAPYEQYF.

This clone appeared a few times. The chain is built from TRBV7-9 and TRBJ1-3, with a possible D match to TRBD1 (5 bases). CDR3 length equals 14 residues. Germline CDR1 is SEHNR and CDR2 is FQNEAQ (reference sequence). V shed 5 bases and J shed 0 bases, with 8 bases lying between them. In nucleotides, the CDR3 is TGTGCCAGCAGCCCCGACAGCTCTGGAAACACCATATATTTT. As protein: CASSPDSSGNTIYF.

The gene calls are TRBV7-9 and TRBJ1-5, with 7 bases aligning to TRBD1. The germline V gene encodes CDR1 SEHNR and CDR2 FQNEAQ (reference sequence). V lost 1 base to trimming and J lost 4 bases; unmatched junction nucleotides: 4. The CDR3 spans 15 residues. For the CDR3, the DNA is TGTGCCAGCAGCTTAGGTCCACAGGGGAATCAGCCCCAGCATTTT. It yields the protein CASSLGPQGNQPQHF.

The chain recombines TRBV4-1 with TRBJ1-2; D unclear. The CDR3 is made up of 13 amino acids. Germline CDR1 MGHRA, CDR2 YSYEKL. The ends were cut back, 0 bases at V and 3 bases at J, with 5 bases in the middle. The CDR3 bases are TGCGCCAGCAGCCAAGATGGCTACTATGGCTACACCTTC. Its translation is CASSQDGYYGYTF.

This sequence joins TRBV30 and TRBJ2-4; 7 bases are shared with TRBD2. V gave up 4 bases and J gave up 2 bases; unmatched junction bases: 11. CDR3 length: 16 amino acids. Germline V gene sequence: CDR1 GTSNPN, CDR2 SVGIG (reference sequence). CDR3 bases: TGTGCCTGGACCCCACAGCGGGGCTTACCCAAAAACATTCAGTACTTC. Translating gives CAWTPQRGLPKNIQYF.